Below, one T cell receptor beta chain is given with its context. Its binding antigen is unknown. The sample holds no much larger clone one base away, and base qualities are not on file. The immunoSEQ Assay, a bias-controlled multiplex PCR, was used to amplify TCRbeta CDR3 regions from genomic DNA. The original methods were these. Nucleated cell counts per sample were estimated from amplification of reference gene primers within the assay. Sequence reads were collapsed and filtered to measure the absolute abundance of every unique TCRbeta CDR3 rearrangement. For each sample, productive Simpson clonality was calculated as the square root of Simpson's diversity index across productive rearrangements. TCRdb retrieved this table from immuneACCESS and kept in-frame rearrangements only. Not all clones are present; in checked studies, unresolved V genes account for under half, and no reason is known for the remainder. Clone size and the V and J calls come from that table; the DNA yielded D and trimming. For this sample the table gives roughly 100,000 clones, of which 75% to 85% were detected only once. Roughly a tenth of the sample goes to the ten largest clones.

This specimen comes from a study of blood T cell repertoires in COVID-19 (dated by TCRdb to the early 2020s). Describing the broader study: Samples covering the acute and convalescent phases of COVID-19 were provided by collaborators in the United States, Italy and Spain. The material from the prospective study consisted of cDNA or gDNA derived from T cells, B-cell-depleted T cells, or PBMCs. Deeply sampled blood TCRbeta repertoires from subjects exposed to, actively infected with, or recovered from COVID-19 were included in the dataset. A freely available public database, intended as a resource for researchers studying the immune response to SARS-CoV-2, is where the repertoires were released. Samples came from the ongoing ImmuneRACE study (first 160 participants) plus 1,254 subjects from 6 global collaborators. The sample metadata nearly always contained a de-identified subject ID, COVID-19 status, age in years and sex. HLA class I and class II types, where available, came from metadata supplied by the sample provider rather than from assay-based typing. Findings and caveats that apply to the study as a whole: Clinical and demographic metadata were provided uncurated, with the amount varying by source and participant.

Each collaborating institution followed its own protocols to collect whole blood in K2EDTA tubes. For TCRbeta analysis, collaborators shipped samples in one of three forms: frozen whole blood, isolated PBMCs, or DNA extracted from either of those sample types. The sequenced sample consisted of peripheral blood. This receptor was identified in a woman older than 75 with acute or convalescent COVID-19.

The CDR3 region: CAWRGTSGLISYEQYF. DNA sequence: TGTGCCTGGAGGGGGACTAGCGGCCTAATCTCCTACGAGCAGTACTTC. The sequence joins TRBV30 to TRBJ2-7; 11 nucleotides in the junction match TRBD2. CDR1 and CDR2, looked up from the germline V gene (reference sequence), are GTSNPN and SVGIG. The CDR3, from cysteine to phenylalanine, totals 16 residues. Only the CDR3 region is kept as DNA, spanning 48 bases read in frame from base 1. Compared with germline, V lacks 3 bases and J lacks 0 bases; bases without a gene match: 7.